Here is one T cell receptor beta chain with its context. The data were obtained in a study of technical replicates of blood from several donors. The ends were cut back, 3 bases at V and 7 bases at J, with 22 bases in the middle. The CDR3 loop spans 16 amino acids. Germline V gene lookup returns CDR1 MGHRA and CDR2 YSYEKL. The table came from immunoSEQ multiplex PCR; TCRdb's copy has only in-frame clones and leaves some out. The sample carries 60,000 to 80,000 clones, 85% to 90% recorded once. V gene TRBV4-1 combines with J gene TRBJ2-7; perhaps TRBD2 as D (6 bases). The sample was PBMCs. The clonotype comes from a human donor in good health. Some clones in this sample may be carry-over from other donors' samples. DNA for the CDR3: TGCGCCAGCAGCCAGTCAACTAGCTCGTCCTTTTATGAGCAGTACTTC. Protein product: CASSQSTSSSFYEQYF.